This passage covers 4 T cell receptor beta chains from one sample sequenced in a study of blood T cells in healthy people across ages. For the second PCR, which ran for about 6 to 11 cycles, a sample-barcoded 5' primer and a J-beta primer mix were used. TCRdb called the 5' RACE reads again in MiXCR, with one record for every CDR3 protein. The sample yields some 1,000,000 distinct CDR3 sequences, about 25% seen once. This sample was also put to use in a study of T cells of mothers and their children.

Sequences were obtained from blood. These receptors were collected from a girl aged 2 to 10 in good health.

The chain couples TRBV6-5 to TRBJ2-5; possible D gene TRBD2, 5 bases. Germline values: CDR1 MNHEY, CDR2 SVGAGI. Trimming removed 0 bases from V and 4 bases from J, with 24 bases in between. This CDR3 contains 19 residues. As DNA, the CDR3 is TGTGCCAGCAGTTACTCAGGGAGTCCGGGTGAGCGGAAAAGAGAGACCCAGTACTTC. Protein product: CASSYSGSPGERKRETQYF.

In regard to this clonotype: At one boundary the junction diverges from the germline segment, which might be a read error. The chain combines TRBV7-9 with TRBJ2-1; TRBD1 is a possible D gene (5 bases). CDR1 is SEHNR, CDR2 FQNEAQ, per germline (reference sequence). CDR3 length: 15 amino acids. As DNA, the CDR3 is TGTACCAGCAGCGAAAAGACAGCCAGCTACAACGAGCAGTTCTTC. It encodes CTSSEKTASYNEQFF.

The chain joins TRBV7-3 to TRBJ2-5; 8 bases line up with TRBD2. With the DNA end fitting TRBJ2-1 better, the J assignment may be wrong. The CDR3 is 13 residues long. CDR1 is SGHTA and CDR2 is FQGTGA in the germline V gene. The CDR3 bases are TGTGCCAGCAGGACTACTAGCGGTCTTGAGCAGTTCTTC. This gives the protein CASRTTSGLEQFF.

The chain combines TRBV5-1 with TRBJ2-6, with D perhaps matching TRBD2 (5 bases). CDR1 and CDR2 from the germline V gene are SGHRS and YFSETQ. The germline V and J ends were trimmed by 2 bases and 0 bases, with 15 bases remaining between them. The CDR3 covers 18 residues. The CDR3 here is CASSFLEASFSGANVLTF. The CDR3 DNA sequence: TGCGCCAGCAGCTTTCTGGAGGCCTCCTTCTCTGGGGCCAACGTCCTGACTTTC.